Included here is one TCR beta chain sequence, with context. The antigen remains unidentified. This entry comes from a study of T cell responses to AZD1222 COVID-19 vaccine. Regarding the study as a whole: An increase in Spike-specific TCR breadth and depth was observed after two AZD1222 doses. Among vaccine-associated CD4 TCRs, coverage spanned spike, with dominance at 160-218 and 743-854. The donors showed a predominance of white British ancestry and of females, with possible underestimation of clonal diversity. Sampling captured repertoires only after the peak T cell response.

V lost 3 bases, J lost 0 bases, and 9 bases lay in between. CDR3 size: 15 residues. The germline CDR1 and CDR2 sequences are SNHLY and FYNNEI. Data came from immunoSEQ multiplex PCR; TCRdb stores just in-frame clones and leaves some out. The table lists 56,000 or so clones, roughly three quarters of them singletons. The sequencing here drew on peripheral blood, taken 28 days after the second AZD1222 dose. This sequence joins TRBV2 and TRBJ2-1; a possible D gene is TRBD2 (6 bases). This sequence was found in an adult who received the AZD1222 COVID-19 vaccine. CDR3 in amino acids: CASSDRGSSYNEQFF. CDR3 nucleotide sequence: TGTGCCAGCAGTGATCGGGGGAGCTCCTACAATGAGCAGTTCTTC.